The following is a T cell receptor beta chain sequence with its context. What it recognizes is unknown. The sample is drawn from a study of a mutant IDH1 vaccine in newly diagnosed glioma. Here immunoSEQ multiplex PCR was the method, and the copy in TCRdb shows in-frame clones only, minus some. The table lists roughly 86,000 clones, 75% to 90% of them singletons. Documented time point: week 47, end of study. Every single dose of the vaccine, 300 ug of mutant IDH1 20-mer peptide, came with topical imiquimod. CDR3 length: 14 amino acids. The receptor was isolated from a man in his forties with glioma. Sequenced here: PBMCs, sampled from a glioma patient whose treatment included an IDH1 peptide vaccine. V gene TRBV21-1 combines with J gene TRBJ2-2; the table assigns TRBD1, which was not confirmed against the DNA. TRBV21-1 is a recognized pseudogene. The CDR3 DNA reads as TGTGCCAGCAGCGCTCTAGACAGGGCCGGGGAGCTGTTTTTT. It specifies CASSALDRAGELFF.